Below, 9 T cell receptor beta chains from the same sample are listed, as sequenced in a study of T cell responses to AZD1222 COVID-19 vaccine. This table comes from immunoSEQ multiplex PCR, and its TCRdb copy is limited to in-frame clones, with some not included. The table lists about 57,000 clones, approximately 86% of them singletons. The sequences come from peripheral blood, collected on day 0 of AZD1222 vaccination. The receptor set was obtained from an adult in good health.

This chain links TRBV28 with TRBJ1-1; D call uncertain. Trimming removed 8 bases from V and 4 bases from J, with 26 bases in between. The CDR3 is 17 residues long. Germline-derived CDR1 and CDR2 are MDHEN and SYDVKM. The DNA for the CDR3 is TGTGCCAGCCGGGATTTTAGGCTTTTGGACCGTAGCACTGAAGCTTTCTTT. Protein: CASRDFRLLDRSTEAFF.

J is TRBJ2-7 and V is TRBV15; TRBD2 might be the D (6 bases). CDR3 size: 15 residues. Per germline, CDR1 LNHNV and CDR2 YYDKDF (reference sequence). Trimming left V 0 bases short and J 0 bases short, with 9 bases between. In DNA, the CDR3 is TGTGCCACCAGCAGAGATCCGGGGGTCTCCTACGAGCAGTACTTC. Amino acids: CATSRDPGVSYEQYF.

This chain joins TRBV24-1 and TRBJ2-7; the D is unclear. The CDR3 runs to 11 residues. The V end lost 2 bases, the J end lost 2 bases, and 0 bases lay between the germline ends. Per germline, CDR1 KGHDR and CDR2 SFDVKD. In DNA, the CDR3 is TGTGCCACCAGTGATTCCTACGAGCAGTACTTC. Translation gives CATSDSYEQYF.

The V and J genes are TRBV9 and TRBJ1-6, with D unclear. The CDR3 length is 15 residues. CDR1 SGDLS and CDR2 YYNGEE come from the germline V gene. V lost 2 bases, J lost 5 bases, and 11 bases lay in between. The CDR3 DNA reads as TGTGCCAGCAGCGTTCTGCAGACCAATAATTCACCCCTCCACTTT. This gives the protein CASSVLQTNNSPLHF.

The V gene is TRBV6-5, the J gene TRBJ1-2; no firm D call. The CDR3 is 13 amino acids. Germline CDR1 reads MNHEY; CDR2 reads SVGAGI. The V gene lost 7 bases and the J gene lost 8 bases, with 17 bases spanning the gap. The CDR3 loop reads CASKMTEGDGYTF. CDR3 sequence (DNA): TGTGCCAGCAAGATGACCGAGGGTGACGGCTACACCTTC.

The chain uses TRBV15 and TRBJ1-5; 8 bases agree with TRBD1. This CDR3 is built from 15 residues. The junction had 7 bases not matched to a gene; V was cut back by 5 bases and J by 4 bases. Per the germline V gene, CDR1 is LNHNV and CDR2 is YYDKDF (reference sequence). The CDR3 DNA sequence: TGTGCCACCAGCGGGGGGACAGGAGCTAATCAGCCCCAGCATTTT. It specifies CATSGGTGANQPQHF.

This clone was detected once. The chain couples TRBV7-9 to TRBJ1-2; D might be TRBD1 (6 bases). This CDR3 is 16 amino acids long. Germline loops: CDR1 SEHNR, CDR2 FQNEAQ (reference sequence). V lost 4 bases and J lost 6, with 21 bases in between. The CDR3 sequence is CASSYPTGFPLDGYTF. The CDR3 DNA sequence: TGTGCCAGCAGCTATCCAACAGGGTTTCCTCTCGATGGCTACACCTTC.

V and J are TRBV19 and TRBJ1-3, with unresolved D. In germline, CDR1 is LNHDA, CDR2 SQIVND (reference sequence). The CDR3 loop spans 17 amino acids. The germline V and J ends were trimmed by 5 bases and 0 bases, with 17 bases remaining between them. In nucleotides, the CDR3 is TGTGCCAGTAGTTATCAGATTTGGGGAGCCTCTGGAAACACCATATATTTT. It codes for CASSYQIWGASGNTIYF. Complete variable domain (other parts from reference TRBV19 and TRBJ1-3): DGGITQSPKYLFRKEGQNVTLSCEQNLNHDAMYWYRQDPGQGLRLIYYSQIVNDFQKGDIAEGYSVSREKKESFPLTVTSAQKNPTAFYLCASSYQIWGASGNTIYFGEGSWLTVV.

V usage is TRBV12-3 or TRBV12-4 and J usage is TRBJ2-7; D remains unclear. The ends were cut back, 6 bases at V and 6 bases at J, with 12 bases in the middle. The CDR3 is made up of 12 amino acids. The CDR3 protein is CASRTLGFEQYF. The CDR3, as DNA: TGTGCCAGCAGAACTCTAGGGTTCGAGCAGTACTTC.